This passage covers 5 T cell receptor beta chains from one sample sequenced in a study of T cells in Graves' hyperthyroidism and ophthalmopathy. TCR beta CDR3 regions were amplified from RNA transcripts. A set of HTBI primers served as the primers for a first-round RT-PCR of the TCR CDR3. TCRdb redid the calling of the multiplex PCR reads with MiXCR, one entry per CDR3 protein. The table records more than 650,000 distinct CDR3 sequences, 12% to 15% of them present only once. Sequenced input: blood. The receptors stem from a woman under 30 with Graves' hyperthyroidism.

This clonotype was observed a handful of times. The V and J genes are TRBV20-1 and TRBJ2-7; TRBD2 matches at 11 bases. The CDR3 contains 15 residues. Germline CDR1 DFQATT, CDR2 SNEGSKA (reference sequence). The J segment lost 4 bases and the V segment lost 0 bases, leaving 5 bases of the junction unmatched. CDR3: CSARDGTSGRYEQYF. CDR3 sequence (DNA): TGCAGTGCTAGAGATGGAACTAGCGGGAGATACGAGCAGTACTTC.

The chain combines TRBV4-1 with TRBJ2-1; no reliable D call. The CDR3 sequence is 19 residues long. The germline gives CDR1 MGHRA, CDR2 YSYEKL. V lost 6 bases and J 5 bases, leaving 29 bases between the germline ends. CDR3 coding DNA: TGCGCCAGCAGGCGGATAGTCCTCCCGTCTCCATCCCTAAACAATGAGCAGTTCTTC. Translating it yields CASRRIVLPSPSLNNEQFF.

This clonotype was detected many times. The chain's CDR3 is CASSPRRALEYGNEQFF. The DNA of the CDR3 is TGTGCCAGCAGCCCCCGTCGTGCTCTAGAATATGGGAATGAGCAGTTCTTC. The gene calls are TRBV11-3 and TRBJ2-1, with D hard to call. V lost 5 bases to trimming and J lost 7 bases, with 24 bases between them. Germline V CDR1 and CDR2: SGHNT, YENEEA. The CDR3 consists of 17 residues.

This clonotype was counted ten times or more. The J gene is TRBJ1-6, the V gene TRBV27; D is unclear. Trimming pared 3 bases from V and 5 bases from J, leaving 5 bases between. CDR1 is MNHEY, CDR2 SMNVEV, per germline (reference sequence). The CDR3 sequence is 13 residues long. The CDR3 is CASSLLNNSPLHF. The DNA of the CDR3 is TGTGCCAGCAGTTTGTTGAATAATTCACCCCTCCACTTT.

This clonotype appeared many times. The rearrangement uses TRBV30 and TRBJ2-7; no definite D call. In germline, CDR1 is GTSNPN, CDR2 SVGIG (reference sequence). This CDR3 comprises 13 residues. Trimming took 4 bases from V and 0 from J, leaving 10 bases between them. CDR3 nucleotide sequence: TGTGCCTGGACTAACGGCGGCTCCTACGAGCAGTACTTC. Protein product: CAWTNGGSYEQYF.